Listed below are T cell receptor beta chains from one sample, sequenced in a study of blood T cell repertoires in COVID-19. Clones were read by immunoSEQ multiplex PCR, and TCRdb kept only the in-frame ones, dropping some. This sample has a few hundred thousand clones, with about 83% found just once. Sample: peripheral blood. These receptors were collected from a man in his fifties or sixties who had recovered from COVID-19. Both conserved end residues are part of each CDR3. Each record gives: J gene, clone size, V gene, D gene, CDR3 DNA, CDR3 protein. A D gene is named only where the DNA matches it firmly. Size is omitted from some rows. Given values are once, few, many or a class for expanded clones.

TRBJ2-2,.,TRBV5-1,TRBD2,TGCGCCAGCAGCTCCTTAGCGGGAGACACCGGGGAGCTGTTTTTT,CASSSLAGDTGELFF
TRBJ2-3,.,TRBV19,TRBD2,TGTGCCAGTAGTGGAGGGAGGGGCACAGATACGCAGTATTTT,CASSGGRGTDTQYF
TRBJ1-1,.,TRBV9,.,TGTGCCAGCAGCGTCGAAGTGGGGCTGGCTGAAGCTTTCTTT,CASSVEVGLAEAFF
TRBJ2-7,.,TRBV27,TRBD1,TGTGCCAGCAGTTCGCGGACAGGGGGGACCTCCTACGAGCAGTACTTC,CASSSRTGGTSYEQYF
TRBJ2-1,.,TRBV11-3,TRBD1,TGTGCCAGCAGCTGGGAGTCCGGGACAGGGCCCTACAATGAGCAGTTCTTC,CASSWESGTGPYNEQFF
TRBJ2-2,.,TRBV19,.,TGTGCCAGTAGTCCAGACTGGACAGACACCGGGGAGCTGTTTTTT,CASSPDWTDTGELFF
TRBJ1-5,.,TRBV6-5,.,TGTGCCACCGAACCTCCGGGGGGCAATCAGCCCCAGCATTTT,CATEPPGGNQPQHF
TRBJ1-1,.,TRBV5-1,.,TGCGCCAGCAGCCGTACCGGGGACACTGAAGCTTTCTTT,CASSRTGDTEAFF
TRBJ2-1,.,TRBV9,TRBD1,TGTGCCAGCAGCGTAGGTCCGACAGGGATTGAGCAGTTCTTC,CASSVGPTGIEQFF
TRBJ2-5,.,TRBV15,TRBD2,TGTGCCACCAGCAGAGCCCCGGGGGGTGAGACCCAGTACTTC,CATSRAPGGETQYF
TRBJ1-1,.,TRBV2,.,TGTGCCAGCAGTCTTCGGACAGTTCCGGACACTGAAGCTTTCTTT,CASSLRTVPDTEAFF
TRBJ1-2,.,TRBV29-1,TRBD1,TGCAGCGTTGAACGACAGGGTGTTAGCTATGGCTACACCTTC,CSVERQGVSYGYTF
TRBJ1-2,.,TRBV28,.,TGTGCCAGTAACCAGGGACATGTTGGCTACACCTTC,CASNQGHVGYTF
TRBJ2-7,.,TRBV2,.,TGTGCCAGGGGTGACAGGGAGGACGAGCAGTACTTC,CARGDREDEQYF
TRBJ2-1,once,TRBV5-1,TRBD1,TGCGCCAGCAGCCCCTCCGGGACAGGGGCGTGGGATGAGCAGTTCTTC,CASSPSGTGAWDEQFF
TRBJ2-3,.,TRBV24-1,TRBD1,TGTGCCACCAGTGACACCGGGACAGGCGGGGATACGCAGTATTTT,CATSDTGTGGDTQYF
TRBJ2-7,.,TRBV7-3,TRBD1,TGTGCCAGCAGCCGACAGGGGGGGTTCTACGAGCAGTACTTC,CASSRQGGFYEQYF
TRBJ2-1,.,TRBV7-9,TRBD2,TGTGCCAGCAGCTCCACACTGGGACTAGCGGGAGATGAGCAGTTCTTC,CASSSTLGLAGDEQFF
TRBJ1-3,.,TRBV12-5,.,TGTGCTAGTGGTTTGGTACAAGGACTCAGAACGGACACCATATATTTT,CASGLVQGLRTDTIYF
TRBJ1-5,.,TRBV10-2,TRBD1,TGCGCCAGCAAACAGGGACAGGGGCCAGGGCAGCCCCAGCATTTT,CASKQGQGPGQPQHF
TRBJ2-3,.,TRBV5-6,.,TGTGCCAGCAGCCCCAGAGGCCCAGATACGCAGTATTTT,CASSPRGPDTQYF
TRBJ2-1,.,TRBV5-1,TRBD2,TGCGCCAGCAATAGCGGGGGAGTTTACAATGAGCAGTTCTTC,CASNSGGVYNEQFF
TRBJ2-3,few,TRBV6-1,.,TGTGCCAGCAGTGAAGCTGGAGAGGGCCCGCAGTATTTT,CASSEAGEGPQYF
TRBJ1-3,.,TRBV5-1,.,TGCGCCAGCAGCTTGAGGCCAAGGGGCCAGGGCGCTGGAAACACCATATATTTT,CASSLRPRGQGAGNTIYF
TRBJ2-2,.,TRBV7-3,TRBD1,TGTGCCAGCAGCTTAACTTCAGGGGGGACAGGGATGACCGGGGAGCTGTTTTTT,CASSLTSGGTGMTGELFF
TRBJ2-7,.,TRBV6-5,TRBD1,TGTGCCAGCATGTCCCGGGACAGGGGCTCCTACGAGCAGTACTTC,CASMSRDRGSYEQYF
TRBJ1-1,.,TRBV2,TRBD1,TGTGCCAGCAGTATAAGGACAGGAACTGAAGCTTTCTTT,CASSIRTGTEAFF
TRBJ2-1,.,TRBV29-1,.,TGCAGCGCTGGGGGGACAGTTTACAATGAGCAGTTCTTC,CSAGGTVYNEQFF
TRBJ2-7,.,TRBV30,TRBD2,TGTGCCTGGGGGGGATGGGCTAGCGGTAACTCCTACGAGCAGTACTTC,CAWGGWASGNSYEQYF
TRBJ2-5,.,TRBV18,.,TGTGCCAGCTCACTAAACGCTCCGACAGGACTCCTTGAGACCCAGTACTTC,CASSLNAPTGLLETQYF
TRBJ2-2,once,TRBV11-2,.,TGTGCCAGCAGCTTCCTAGGGGGACGAGACACCGGGGAGCTGTTTTTT,CASSFLGGRDTGELFF
TRBJ1-2,.,TRBV30,.,TGTGCCTGGAGTGTGGGCAGGGGCTATGGCTACACCTTC,CAWSVGRGYGYTF
TRBJ2-7,.,TRBV7-3,.,TGTGCCAGCAGCTTACGCCCGGGGAAGCAGTACTTC,CASSLRPGKQYF
TRBJ2-5,.,TRBV18,.,TGTGCCAGCTCACCACCACGTTCTGGGAGCAGAGAGACCCAGTACTTC,CASSPPRSGSRETQYF
TRBJ1-1,.,TRBV6-5,TRBD1,TGTGCCAGCAGGGGGACAGATATTGAAGCTTTCTTT,CASRGTDIEAFF
TRBJ1-4,.,TRBV3-1/TRBV3-2,TRBD1,TGTGCCAGCAGCGCACAAGGACAGGGCGATGAAAAACTGTTTTTT,CASSAQGQGDEKLFF
TRBJ1-4,once,TRBV3-1/TRBV3-2,.,TGTGCCAGCGCCATTGCGGGGGGCGGTGAAAAACTGTTTTTT,CASAIAGGGEKLFF
TRBJ1-3,.,TRBV5-4,TRBD1,TGTGCCAGCAACGCCGGACAGGGGTTTGGAAACACCATATATTTT,CASNAGQGFGNTIYF
TRBJ1-1,.,TRBV28,.,TGTGCCAGCAGTTTAGTATCCCACGGTACTGAAGCTTTCTTT,CASSLVSHGTEAFF
TRBJ1-4,.,TRBV10-1,.,TGCGCCAGCAGTCCTTCGAGGGAAAAACTGTTTTTT,CASSPSREKLFF
TRBJ1-2,.,TRBV7-8,.,TGTGCCAGCAGCTTAGTATGGGGCGATGACGGCTACACCTTC,CASSLVWGDDGYTF
TRBJ2-7,once,TRBV27,.,TGTGCCAGCAGTTTGACTAATACTCCCTACGAGCAGTACTTC,CASSLTNTPYEQYF
TRBJ2-5,.,TRBV7-8,.,TGTGCCAGCAGCTTTAGTCGGGGGAGTTGGGCGGAGACCCAGTACTTC,CASSFSRGSWAETQYF
TRBJ2-7,.,TRBV7-6,TRBD2,TGTGCCAGCAGCGCTCCGGGACTAGCGGGAGGCCGCCACGAGCAGTACTTC,CASSAPGLAGGRHEQYF
TRBJ2-3,.,TRBV11-2,.,TGTGCCAGCAGCTTATCCAGGGGGGCGACAGATACGCAGTATTTT,CASSLSRGATDTQYF
TRBJ1-3,.,TRBV9,.,TGTGCCAGCAGCGAGTTGGGGCCGCGGGGGGACACCATATATTTT,CASSELGPRGDTIYF
TRBJ1-5,once,TRBV5-6,.,TGTGCCAGCAGCTTCCTGGGGGCAGGGAGAAGCAATCAGCCCCAGCATTTT,CASSFLGAGRSNQPQHF
TRBJ2-5,.,TRBV7-7,TRBD1,TGTGCCAGCAGCAAGGGGACAGGCCAAGAGACCCAGTACTTC,CASSKGTGQETQYF
TRBJ2-2,.,TRBV11-2,.,TGTGCCAGCAGCTTCAGGGGCACCGGGGAGCTGTTTTTT,CASSFRGTGELFF
TRBJ2-1,.,TRBV7-3,TRBD2,TGTGCCAGCAGCTCATTGGGACTAGCGAAGGATGAGCAGTTCTTC,CASSSLGLAKDEQFF
TRBJ2-7,.,TRBV25-1,TRBD2,TGTGCCAGCAGTGAATTCAGGACTAGCGGGAGTCTCGAGCAGTACTTC,CASSEFRTSGSLEQYF
TRBJ1-4,.,TRBV18,.,TGTGCCAGCTCACCACCGAGCCTTAATGAAAAACTGTTTTTT,CASSPPSLNEKLFF
TRBJ2-5,.,TRBV25-1,TRBD1,TGTGCCAGCAGCCCCGGGACAGGGGGCCTAGAGACCCAGTACTTC,CASSPGTGGLETQYF
TRBJ2-2,.,TRBV19,TRBD1,TGTGCCAGTAGTGTCCTCGGGGGACAGGTGGCCGGGGAGCTGTTTTTT,CASSVLGGQVAGELFF